This T cell receptor beta chain was sequenced for a study of blood T cell repertoires in COVID-19. Study background: PBMCs, B-cell-depleted T cells, or T cells provided the cDNA or gDNA that made up the material.

The V and J ends lost 5 bases and 3 bases, in that order; junction bases with no gene match: 9. The CDR3 consists of 17 residues. The germline V gene encodes CDR1 SGHDT and CDR2 YYEEEE. Original analysis: Researchers report that nucleated cell counts were estimated from reference gene primer amplification. Sequenced by immunoSEQ multiplex PCR; TCRdb stores in-frame clones only, minus some. The V and J calls and clone size were taken over from that table, and D and trimming were inferred from the DNA. This table holds some 150,000 clones, approximately 87% found once. The origin of this receptor is a man aged 18-30 years with active or convalescent COVID-19. V and J are TRBV5-6 and TRBJ1-3, with 12 bases identical to TRBD1. The source material was peripheral blood. In DNA form, the CDR3 reads TGTGCCAGCAGTTCCGGGACAGGGGGCGCGCGTGGAAACACCATATATTTT. It specifies CASSSGTGGARGNTIYF.